This TCR beta chain is from a study of blood T cell repertoires in COVID-19. At the level of the study: There were acute and convalescent COVID-19 samples, and they came from the United States, Italy and Spain. T cells, B-cell-depleted T cells, or PBMCs supplied cDNA or gDNA.

The authors' processing: The assay estimated nucleated cells by amplifying reference gene primers. Here immunoSEQ multiplex PCR was the method, and the copy in TCRdb shows in-frame clones only, minus some. V, J and clone size are taken as reported in that table, and D and trimming were inferred from the DNA itself. The data show roughly 200,000 clones, 88% seen once. The CDR3 sequence is 14 residues long. Germline V CDR1 and CDR2: SGHRS, YFSETQ. With V trimmed by 5 bases and J by 3 bases, 5 bases remained unmatched. The gene calls are TRBV5-1 and TRBJ2-7; TRBD1 matches at 10 bases. This clonotype was sampled from a man younger than 35 with active or convalescent COVID-19. Material: peripheral blood. The CDR3 sequence: CASRAGTGDYEQYF. The CDR3 nucleotides are TGCGCCAGCAGAGCCGGGACAGGGGACTACGAGCAGTACTTC.